The 24 T cell receptor beta chains below all came from one sample that was sequenced in a study of long-term antiretroviral therapy in people with HIV. It was version v3.0 of the immunoSEQ assay that was run at survey level. Data came from immunoSEQ multiplex PCR; TCRdb stores just in-frame clones and leaves some out. The sample includes about 38,000 clones, roughly 80% of them seen just once. This sample comprised unsorted PBMCs, obtained 1.5 years after starting antiretroviral therapy. These TCRs come from a man aged 18 to 29 with HIV.

The chain is built from TRBV29-1 and TRBJ1-5; D remains unclear. The CDR3 consists of 13 residues. Germline CDR1 SQVTM, CDR2 ANQGSEA. V lost 6 bases and J lost 2, with 11 bases in between. Here the CDR3 reads CSVRVGGNQPQHF. The CDR3 DNA is TGCAGCGTGAGGGTAGGTGGCAATCAGCCCCAGCATTTT.

V is TRBV15 and J is TRBJ1-1; D ambiguous. Germline loops: CDR1 LNHNV, CDR2 YYDKDF (reference sequence). V lost 0 bases and J lost 0, with 5 bases in between. This CDR3 spans 14 amino acids. The CDR3, as DNA: TGTGCCACCAGCAGAGAATTACTGAACACTGAAGCTTTCTTT. As protein: CATSRELLNTEAFF.

This rearrangement joins TRBV18 to TRBJ2-7; 9 bases line up with TRBD2. The CDR3 contains 15 residues. Germline assignment: CDR1 KGHSH and CDR2 LQKENI. The ends lost 2 bases at V and 4 bases at J; junction bases unmatched: 6. The CDR3 here is CASSPVGLARYEQYF. The CDR3 DNA reads as TGTGCCAGCTCACCAGTTGGACTAGCGAGGTACGAGCAGTACTTC.

V gene TRBV28 combines with J gene TRBJ2-7; D is unresolved. The CDR3 contains 16 residues. Trimming removed 6 bases at V and 2 bases at J, with 20 bases between. CDR1 and CDR2 from the germline V gene are MDHEN and SYDVKM. The CDR3 DNA reads as TGTGCCAGCAGCGGCCTACCACGGTCCGGCCCCTACGAGCAGTACTTC. It encodes CASSGLPRSGPYEQYF.

In its sample, this clone was seen a few times. The genes are TRBV4-3 and TRBJ1-1; D is uncertain. The CDR3 is made up of 14 amino acids. Per germline, CDR1 LGHNA and CDR2 YSLEER. V was shortened by 0 bases and J by 4 bases, with 9 bases between the two germline ends. The CDR3 here is CASSQDSSPTEAFF. The CDR3 DNA reads TGCGCCAGCAGCCAAGATTCATCCCCCACTGAAGCTTTCTTT.

As DNA, the CDR3 is TGTGCCAGCAGCTTACAAGGGAGGAGCGATACGCAGTATTTT. Protein product: CASSLQGRSDTQYF. The J gene is TRBJ2-3, the V gene TRBV7-8, with D maybe TRBD2 (6 bases). V lost 2 bases, J lost 6 bases, and 12 bases lay in between. Germline V gene sequence: CDR1 SGHVS, CDR2 FQNEAQ. The CDR3 runs to 14 residues.

The V gene is TRBV5-1, the J gene TRBJ2-3, with unresolved D. Per germline, CDR1 SGHRS and CDR2 YFSETQ. The CDR3 sequence is 11 residues long. Trimming pared 0 bases from V and 8 bases from J, leaving 4 bases between. The CDR3 bases are TGCGCCAGCAGCTTGGTGGGTACGCAGTATTTT. Amino acids: CASSLVGTQYF.

The V and J genes are TRBV6-5 and TRBJ2-7; either TRBD1 or TRBD2 may fit D (5 bases each). The germline CDR1 and CDR2 sequences are MNHEY and SVGAGI. This CDR3 region has 15 residues. V dropped 4 bases and J dropped 3 bases, with 16 bases sitting between them. The CDR3 here is CASSFGDPLVYEQYF. DNA for the CDR3: TGTGCCAGCAGTTTTGGGGACCCCCTAGTCTACGAGCAGTACTTC.

The rearrangement links TRBV18 to TRBJ2-7, with TRBD1 identical over 7 bases. Germline V gene data show CDR1 as KGHSH and CDR2 as LQKENI. V was clipped by 1 base and J by 6 bases; unmatched bases: 9. This CDR3 region has 15 residues. CDR3 in amino acids: CASSPRDSLLSEQYF. CDR3 nucleotides: TGTGCCAGCTCACCACGGGACAGTCTATTGAGCGAGCAGTACTTC.

The chain is built from TRBV28 and TRBJ2-3; 9 nucleotides match TRBD2. Unmatched junction bases numbered 6, after V lost 11 bases and J lost 3 bases. Germline CDR1 is MDHEN and CDR2 is SYDVKM. The CDR3 consists of 13 residues. DNA of the CDR3: TGTGCCGGGCGGGGGGGCCGGACAGATACGCAGTATTTT. Translated, it gives CAGRGGRTDTQYF.

V gene TRBV15 combines with J gene TRBJ2-7, with D perhaps TRBD1 or TRBD2 (6 bases each). Germline V CDR1 and CDR2: LNHNV, YYDKDF (reference sequence). This CDR3 contains 18 residues. V was shortened by 1 base and J by 2 bases, with 21 bases between the two germline ends. CDR3 region: CATSRVPGGQYYPYEQYF. CDR3 DNA: TGTGCCACCAGCAGAGTCCCTGGGGGGCAGTATTATCCCTACGAGCAGTACTTC.

The J gene is TRBJ1-2, the V gene TRBV6-5, with 9 nucleotides matching TRBD1. J was trimmed by 2 bases and V by 2 bases; bases with no gene match: 3. CDR1 and CDR2 (germline): MNHEY, SVGAGI. The CDR3 is 15 amino acids. CDR3 amino acids: CASSYETGGNYGYTF. CDR3 DNA: TGTGCCAGCAGTTACGAGACAGGGGGAAACTATGGCTACACCTTC.

This clone showed up just a few times. The rearrangement links TRBV6-6 to TRBJ1-2; D possibly corresponds to TRBD1 (5 bases). Trimming removed 4 bases at V and 7 bases at J, with 13 bases between. This CDR3 comprises 13 residues. The V gene's germline CDR1 is MNHNY and CDR2 SVGAGI (reference sequence). The CDR3 region has the DNA TGTGCCAGCAGTTTGGCAGGGAAGTCTGGCTACACCTTC. As protein: CASSLAGKSGYTF.

V is TRBV5-1 and J is TRBJ2-7, with 8 bases matching TRBD2. Germline trimming cut 6 bases from V and 3 bases from J; bases unmatched to any gene: 5. The germline V gene encodes CDR1 SGHRS and CDR2 YFSETQ. This CDR3 spans 13 amino acids. CDR3 DNA: TGCGCCAGCAACGGACTAGCCGACTACGAGCAGTACTTC. Protein: CASNGLADYEQYF.

The chain employs TRBV19 and TRBJ2-7; 11 nucleotides line up with TRBD1. Germline-derived CDR1 and CDR2 are LNHDA and SQIVND (reference sequence). V was pared by 4 bases and J by 0 bases, with 5 bases of the junction left unmatched. The CDR3 runs 16 residues. As DNA, the CDR3 is TGTGCCAGTAGTAGACTCGGGACAGGGGGCTCCTACGAGCAGTACTTC. Protein: CASSRLGTGGSYEQYF.

The gene calls are TRBV5-6 and TRBJ2-3, with 8 bases that match TRBD1. CDR1 is SGHDT and CDR2 is YYEEEE in the germline V gene. CDR3 length: 13 amino acids. V lost 7 bases and J lost 0; bases outside the gene matches: 1. The CDR3 DNA reads TGTGCCAGCGGACAGGGAAGCACAGATACGCAGTATTTT. It specifies CASGQGSTDTQYF.

The chain links TRBV9 to TRBJ2-7, with unresolved D. Trimming took 1 base from V and 1 from J, leaving 9 bases between them. Germline CDR1 and CDR2: SGDLS and YYNGEE. This CDR3 has 14 amino acids. This CDR3 reads CASSVFGESYEQYF. The CDR3 DNA reads TGTGCCAGCAGCGTATTCGGAGAATCCTACGAGCAGTACTTC.

The CDR3 region is CASSQTGGGNTEAFF. CDR3 nucleotide sequence: TGTGCCAGCAGCCAGACAGGGGGCGGGAACACTGAAGCTTTCTTT. J is TRBJ1-1 and V is TRBV14; 10 bases align to TRBD1. The V gene's germline CDR1 is SGHDN and CDR2 FVKESK. CDR3 length: 15 residues. V shed 3 bases, J shed 1 base, and the junction held 2 bases outside the gene matches. Complete variable domain (other parts from reference TRBV14 and TRBJ1-1): EAGVTQFPSHSVIEKGQTVTLRCDPISGHDNLYWYRRVMGKEIKFLLHFVKESKQDESGMPNNRFLAERTGGTYSTLKVQPAELEDSGVYFCASSQTGGGNTEAFFGQGTRLTVV.

In this sample, this clone turned up a few times. V and J are TRBV20-1 and TRBJ2-7, with unresolved D. This CDR3 region has 11 residues. CDR1 and CDR2 from the germline V gene are DFQATT and SNEGSKA (reference sequence). Deletions cut 6 bases from V and 4 bases from J, with 10 bases between. In DNA, the CDR3 is TGCAGTGCATCGTTCGGGTACGAGCAGTACTTC. It codes for CSASFGYEQYF.

The chain has TRBV9 and TRBJ1-2; D is ambiguous. The CDR3 has 14 residues. V was cut by 0 bases and J by 5 bases, with 11 bases left in between. CDR1 is SGDLS, CDR2 YYNGEE, per germline. The CDR3 DNA follows: TGTGCCAGCAGCGTAGGGACTGCTGATTATGGCTACACCTTC. Amino acid sequence: CASSVGTADYGYTF.

The V gene is TRBV5-1, the J gene TRBJ2-2; TRBD2 agrees at 11 bases. Germline values: CDR1 SGHRS, CDR2 YFSETQ. This CDR3 is built from 16 residues. V shed 4 bases and J 1 base; nucleotides not matched to a gene: 3. The DNA of the CDR3 is TGCGCCAGCAGCAGAACTAGCGGGGGGAACACCGGGGAGCTGTTTTTT. Protein sequence: CASSRTSGGNTGELFF. The full variable domain, completed using reference TRBV5-1 and TRBJ2-2, is KAGVTQTPRYLIKTRGQQVTLSCSPISGHRSVSWYQQTPGQGLQFLFEYFSETQRNKGNFPGRFSGRQFSNSRSEMNVSTLELGDSALYLCASSRTSGGNTGELFFGEGSRLTVL.

Only a few counts were recorded for this clone. V usage is TRBV6-1 and J usage is TRBJ2-3; 12 bases agree with TRBD2. Germline V gives CDR1 MNHNS, CDR2 SASEGT. V lost 2 bases, J lost 4 bases, and 1 base stayed unmatched. The CDR3 spans 15 residues. The CDR3 protein is CASSELAGGPDTQYF. CDR3 in DNA: TGTGCCAGCAGTGAACTAGCGGGAGGGCCAGATACGCAGTATTTT.

This chain uses TRBV11-2 with TRBJ1-1, with a weak D call TRBD1 (5 bases). V lost 5 bases and J 6 bases, leaving 22 bases between the germline ends. This CDR3 spans 16 amino acids. The V gene's germline CDR1 is SGHAT and CDR2 FQNNGV. The CDR3 region is CASSPNHPRGRAEAFF. The CDR3 DNA reads as TGTGCCAGCAGCCCGAACCACCCGAGGGGTCGGGCTGAAGCTTTCTTT.

This sequence joins TRBV5-5 and TRBJ2-7; D gene uncertain. Deletions cut 2 bases from V and 9 bases from J, with 12 bases between. Germline lookup yields CDR1 SGHKS and CDR2 YYEKEE (reference sequence). The CDR3 sequence is 12 residues long. CDR3 coding DNA: TGTGCCAGCAGCTTCGGTACAGTTGGGCAGTACTTC. The encoded protein is CASSFGTVGQYF.